There are many counts of the clone carrying this TCR beta chain. Its antigen is unknown. This CDR3 is 14 amino acids long. The germline V and J ends were trimmed by 4 bases and 5 bases, with 9 bases remaining between them. These data originate in a study of T cells in Graves' hyperthyroidism and ophthalmopathy. Study results and limitations: Most thyroid-expanded clonotypes above 0.001 were also found in blood. The model foresaw ophthalmopathy a median roughly 6.5 months prior to onset. Ophthalmopathy was distinguished from stable hyperthyroidism by 13 V-J signatures.

Clinical symptoms, serum thyroxine, TRAb, thyroid ultrasound and orbital computed tomography established diagnosis. Amplification of TCR beta CDR3 regions was performed using RNA transcripts as template. First-round RT-PCR targeting the TCR CDR3 was performed with the HTBI primer set. TCRdb reprocessed the multiplex PCR reads with MiXCR, giving one entry per CDR3 protein. The data hold approximately 640,000 distinct CDR3 sequences, with just under 45% observed a single time. Sequences were obtained from peripheral blood or thyroid tissue (not recorded which). The V gene is TRBV12-3 or TRBV12-4, the J gene TRBJ1-6; D might be TRBD1 (5 bases). This sequence originates from an adult man with Graves' disease, either hyperthyroidism or ophthalmopathy (not recorded which). Here the CDR3 DNA reads TGTGCCAGCAGTTCGCGGGACCATAATTCACCCCTCCACTTT. Residues: CASSSRDHNSPLHF.